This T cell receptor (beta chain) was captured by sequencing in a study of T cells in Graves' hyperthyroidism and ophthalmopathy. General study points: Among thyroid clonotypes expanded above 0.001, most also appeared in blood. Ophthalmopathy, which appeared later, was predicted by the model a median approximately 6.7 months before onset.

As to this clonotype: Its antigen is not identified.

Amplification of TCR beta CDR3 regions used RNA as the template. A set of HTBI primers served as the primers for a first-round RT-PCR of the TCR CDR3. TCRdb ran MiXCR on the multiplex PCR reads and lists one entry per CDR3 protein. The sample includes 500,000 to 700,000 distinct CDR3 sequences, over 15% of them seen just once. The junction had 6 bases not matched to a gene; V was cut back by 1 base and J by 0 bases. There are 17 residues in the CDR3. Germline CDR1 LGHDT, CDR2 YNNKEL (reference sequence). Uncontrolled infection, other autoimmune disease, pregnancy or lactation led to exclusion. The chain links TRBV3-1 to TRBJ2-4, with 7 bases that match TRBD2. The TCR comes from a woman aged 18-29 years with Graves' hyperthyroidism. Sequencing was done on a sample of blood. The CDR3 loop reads CASSQVGGEGAKNIQYF. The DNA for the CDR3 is TGTGCCAGCAGCCAAGTTGGCGGGGAGGGAGCCAAAAACATTCAGTACTTC.